This T cell receptor beta chain was recorded in a study of T-cell reconstitution after alpha-beta-depleted transplantation in children. V gave up 6 bases and J gave up 2 bases; unmatched junction bases: 9. CDR3 length: 16 residues. Germline V gene data show CDR1 as SGHTA and CDR2 as FQGNSA. At least ten counts were recorded for this clonotype. A TCRbeta library incorporating unique molecular identifiers was prepared. A single record per CDR3 protein comes from TCRdb applying MiXCR to the PCR reads. Here the sample spans fewer than 700,000 distinct CDR3 sequences, 10% to 15% being singletons. The material sequenced was PBMCs, mostly from graft donor cells, taken 360 days after TCRalphabeta/CD19-depleted stem cell transplant. V usage is TRBV7-2 and J usage is TRBJ2-2; 7 nucleotides align to TRBD2. The sequence derives from a male patient aged 5 to 17 who had a stem cell transplant for acute myeloid leukemia, so the T cells may come from the graft donor. The chain's CDR3 is CASRFPGLVNTGELFF. Written as DNA, the CDR3 is TGTGCCAGCAGATTCCCCGGACTAGTTAACACCGGGGAGCTGTTTTTT.